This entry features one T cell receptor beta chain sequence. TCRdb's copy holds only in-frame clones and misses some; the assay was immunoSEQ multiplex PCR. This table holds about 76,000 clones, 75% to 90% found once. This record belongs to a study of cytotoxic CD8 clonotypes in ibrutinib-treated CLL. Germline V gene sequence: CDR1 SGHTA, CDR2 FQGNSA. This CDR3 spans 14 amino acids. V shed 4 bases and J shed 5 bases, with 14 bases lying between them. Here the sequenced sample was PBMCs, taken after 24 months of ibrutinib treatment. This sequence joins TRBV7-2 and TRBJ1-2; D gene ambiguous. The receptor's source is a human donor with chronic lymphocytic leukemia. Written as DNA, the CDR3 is TGTGCCAGCAGCTCGCCGGGCAGTAGTTATGGCTACACCTTC. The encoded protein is CASSSPGSSYGYTF. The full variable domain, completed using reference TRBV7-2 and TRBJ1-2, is GAGVSQSPSNKVTEKGKDVELRCDPISGHTALYWYRQSLGQGLEFLIYFQGNSAPDKSGLPSDRFSAERTGGSVSTLTIQRTQQEDSAVYLCASSSPGSSYGYTFGSGTRLTVV.